Only a few counts were recorded for the clone carrying this T cell receptor beta chain. This record comes from a study of metastatic and nonmetastatic thyroid tumors. The entire patient cohort was treatment-naive prior to thyroid surgery. CDR1 is MNHEY and CDR2 is SMNVEV in the germline V gene (reference sequence). The CDR3 runs to 12 residues. V lost 4 bases and J 7 bases, leaving 11 bases between the germline ends. TCRdb reprocessed the PCR reads via MiXCR. The sample includes some 17,000 clones, 22% seen only once; the top ten take just over 20%. This chain links TRBV27 with TRBJ2-7; D is uncertain. The receptor was derived from a female donor with papillary thyroid cancer or a benign thyroid nodule (not recorded which). Some clones in this sample may be carry-over from other donors' samples. The sequenced material came from adjacent normal tissue. CDR3 DNA: TGTGCCAGCAGTTCCGCATTACGAGAGCAGTACTTC. Residues: CASSSALREQYF.